Sequencing of this T cell receptor beta chain was carried out in a study of control samples from healthy donors and cancer patients. Data came from immunoSEQ multiplex PCR; TCRdb stores just in-frame clones and leaves some out. The sample shows around 190,000 clones, 90% of them seen only once. The sequencing input was blood. The clonotype comes from a woman between 45 and 60 years old in good health.

CDR3 protein: CASSSTPQGATEAFF. CDR3 bases: TGTGCCAGCAGCTCCACCCCGCAGGGGGCGACTGAAGCTTTCTTT. This chain connects TRBV11-3 to TRBJ1-1, with 8 bases matching TRBD1. The V gene end was trimmed by 4 bases and the J gene end by 5 bases; junction bases not matched to a gene: 9. The CDR3 runs 15 residues. CDR1 is SGHNT, CDR2 YENEEA, per germline.